This paragraph reports one T cell receptor (beta chain). The antigen remains undetermined. Other DNA variants within this sample encode the same CDR3. The entry originates in a study of beta chain features in type 1 diabetes. Looked up from germline, CDR1 is DFQATT and CDR2 is SNEGSKA (reference sequence). Trimming pared 6 bases from V and 8 bases from J, leaving 10 bases between. The CDR3 has 11 residues. Study conclusions and caveats: Shorter TCRB CDR3s, moderately but significantly so, marked every one of the four CD4+ subsets in Type 1 diabetes patients. Type 1 diabetes patients showed fewer insertions and more deletions at VDJ junctions.

The isolated RNA, all of it, was reverse transcribed, so expressed TCRB transcripts were what got sequenced. TCRdb keeps only in-frame clones here, not all; method: immunoSEQ multiplex PCR. Found here are around 100,000 clones, around 30% of them singletons; the top ten hold 0.53%. The chain employs TRBV20-1 and TRBJ1-4; D gene uncertain. Sequences were obtained from central memory CD4+ T cells from blood. The sequence was collected from a young woman with type 1 diabetes. CDR3 sequence: CSATVGEKLFF. The DNA of the CDR3 is TGCAGTGCCACGGTCGGGGAAAAACTGTTTTTT.